These 8 T cell receptor beta chains share one sample of origin, sequenced in a study of T cells in Graves' hyperthyroidism and ophthalmopathy. The investigators amplified TCR beta CDR3 regions from RNA transcripts. An initial round of RT-PCR targeting the TCR CDR3 relied on the HTBI primer set. TCRdb passed the multiplex PCR reads through MiXCR, listing each CDR3 protein once. The sample contains 550,000 to 850,000 distinct CDR3 sequences, roughly a sixth of which appear only once. The sequencing input was blood. The receptors were gathered from a woman in her fifties or sixties with Graves' hyperthyroidism that later progressed to Graves' ophthalmopathy.

For this clonotype: An end of the junction differs from the germline gene, which may be a read error. The chain is built from TRBV5-1 and TRBJ1-6; TRBD1 matches 8 bases. Germline V CDR1 and CDR2: SGHRS, YFSETQ. The CDR3 contains 17 residues. CDR3 coding DNA: TGCGCCAGCAGCTTGGCGGGGACAGGCGGTCTGGGTTCACCCCCCCACTTT. Translated: CASSLAGTGGLGSPPHF.

There are many counts of this clonotype. V gene TRBV6-1 combines with J gene TRBJ1-1; the D gene is possibly TRBD1 (5 bases). Germline V gene sequence: CDR1 MNHNS, CDR2 SASEGT. The ends were cut back, 5 bases at V and 2 bases at J, with 15 bases in the middle. The CDR3 totals 15 residues. The CDR3 is CASSYDQGSNTEAFF. The CDR3, as DNA: TGTGCCAGCAGTTATGACCAGGGATCAAACACTGAAGCTTTCTTT.

This clonotype turned up a few times. The chain joins TRBV7-6 to TRBJ2-7; TRBD2 matches at 8 bases. The CDR3 consists of 15 residues. The germline gives CDR1 SGHVS, CDR2 FNYEAQ. V was clipped by 5 bases and J by 1 base; unmatched bases: 7. DNA for the CDR3: TGTGCCAGCAGCCCCGGACTAGCTTCATCCTACGAGCAGTACTTC. Its translation: CASSPGLASSYEQYF.

The chain couples TRBV20-1 to TRBJ1-1; 9 nucleotides match TRBD1. Trimming removed 2 bases from V and 3 bases from J; junction bases left unmatched: 4. Germline loops: CDR1 DFQATT, CDR2 SNEGSKA (reference sequence). This CDR3 is built from 14 residues. In DNA, the CDR3 is TGCAGTGCTAGAAGGGACAGGGAGGACACTGAAGCTTTCTTT. Its protein is CSARRDREDTEAFF.

This clonotype was counted ten times or more. The rearrangement uses TRBV5-1 and TRBJ1-1; 7 nucleotides agree with TRBD1. The germline V gene has CDR1 SGHRS and CDR2 YFSETQ. V lost 4 bases and J lost 3; bases outside the gene matches: 6. The CDR3 loop spans 14 amino acids. CDR3 DNA sequence: TGCGCCAGCAGCCCCCGACAGGGTCACACTGAAGCTTTCTTT. It specifies CASSPRQGHTEAFF.

This clonotype was observed a handful of times. The chain is built from TRBV2 and TRBJ2-3; D not resolved. CDR1 is SNHLY and CDR2 is FYNNEI in the germline V gene. V was cut by 7 bases and J by 1 base, with 18 bases left in between. CDR3 size: 16 residues. The CDR3 region has the DNA TGTGCCAGCACCCGTAGAATTGAGGTTGGCACAGATACGCAGTATTTT. Encoded protein: CASTRRIEVGTDTQYF.

This clonotype showed up just a few times. The chain has TRBV29-1 and TRBJ2-5, with 10 positions matching TRBD2. V was pared by 1 base and J by 4 bases, with 3 bases of the junction left unmatched. Germline V CDR1 and CDR2: SQVTM, ANQGSEA. The CDR3 is 14 residues long. The CDR3, as DNA: TGCAGCGTTGAAGGGCTAGCGGGGGCAGAGACCCAGTACTTC. Protein: CSVEGLAGAETQYF.

This clonotype was recorded many times. This chain joins TRBV29-1 and TRBJ2-3, with D perhaps matching TRBD1 or TRBD2 (5 bases each). Germline V gene lookup returns CDR1 SQVTM and CDR2 ANQGSEA. The CDR3 has 14 amino acids. Deletions cut 0 bases from V and 4 bases from J, with 11 bases between. This CDR3 is CSVEDPGGSDTQYF. The CDR3 nucleotides read TGCAGCGTTGAAGATCCTGGGGGTTCAGATACGCAGTATTTT.